The 7 T cell receptor beta chains presented below share a single source sample, sequenced in a study of cytotoxic CD8 clonotypes in ibrutinib-treated CLL. Method: immunoSEQ multiplex PCR; TCRdb's copy keeps in-frame clones and lacks some. The top ten hold around 30% of the sample, which has 150,000 or so clones, approximately 80% seen once. The source material was PBMCs, sampled after 12 months of ibrutinib treatment. The receptors here all came from a human donor with chronic lymphocytic leukemia.

The rearrangement uses TRBV10-3 and TRBJ2-5; 7 bases agree with TRBD2. This CDR3 has 14 amino acids. The ends lost 6 bases at V and 2 bases at J; junction bases unmatched: 6. The germline CDR1 and CDR2 sequences are ENHRY and SYGVKD. The CDR3 sequence is CAISPLAAQETQYF. In DNA, the CDR3 is TGTGCCATCAGCCCCCTAGCGGCTCAAGAGACCCAGTACTTC.

This chain joins TRBV28 and TRBJ2-2; D is possibly TRBD1 (6 bases). The CDR3 runs to 12 residues. From germline, CDR1 is MDHEN and CDR2 SYDVKM. The V and J ends lost 6 bases and 7 bases respectively, with 9 bases between them. CDR3 nucleotide sequence: TGTGCCAGCAGCTCAGGGGTCGGGGAGCTGTTTTTT. Translated: CASSSGVGELFF.

The rearrangement uses TRBV6-5 and TRBJ2-5; a possible D gene is TRBD2 (7 bases). The germline V gene encodes CDR1 MNHEY and CDR2 SVGAGI. V dropped 2 bases and J dropped 1 base, with 11 bases sitting between them. CDR3 length: 15 amino acids. The CDR3 DNA follows: TGTGCCAGCAGTTACGGAGGGGGGGTCCAAGAGACCCAGTACTTC. Translating it yields CASSYGGGVQETQYF.

CDR3 sequence reads: CASSFEAAYYEQYF. In nucleotides, the CDR3 is TGCGCCAGCAGCTTCGAAGCGGCCTACTACGAGCAGTACTTC. This chain links TRBV5-1 with TRBJ2-7; maybe TRBD2 (5 bases). Germline V lookup: CDR1 SGHRS, CDR2 YFSETQ. Between the trimmed V and J ends, which lost 2 bases and 3 bases, there was a span of 12 bases. The CDR3 has 14 residues.

The chain joins TRBV6-4 to TRBJ1-6; no firm D call. CDR3 size: 13 residues. Per the germline V gene, CDR1 is MRHNA and CDR2 is SNTAGT. Trimming took off 6 bases at V and 9 bases at J, with 12 bases between the two ends. The CDR3 protein is CASSLEPSSPLHF. The CDR3 nucleotides are TGTGCCAGCAGCCTCGAGCCTAGTTCACCCCTCCACTTT.

The chain recombines TRBV11-2 with TRBJ1-5; D gene unclear. V was trimmed by 5 bases and J by 13 bases, leaving 15 bases between them. Germline CDR1 is SGHAT and CDR2 is FQNNGV. CDR3 length equals 12 residues. The CDR3 is CASSLSGGVQHF. For the CDR3, the DNA is TGTGCCAGCAGCCTATCGGGCGGTGTTCAGCATTTT.

The V call is TRBV7-6, the J call TRBJ2-7; 8 bases align to TRBD1. This CDR3 comprises 15 residues. Germline V gene sequence: CDR1 SGHVS, CDR2 FNYEAQ. The ends lost 6 bases at V and 0 bases at J; junction bases unmatched: 7. The DNA of the CDR3 is TGTGCCAGCAGTCTCGGACAGGGCAGCTCCTACGAGCAGTACTTC. Translation gives CASSLGQGSSYEQYF.